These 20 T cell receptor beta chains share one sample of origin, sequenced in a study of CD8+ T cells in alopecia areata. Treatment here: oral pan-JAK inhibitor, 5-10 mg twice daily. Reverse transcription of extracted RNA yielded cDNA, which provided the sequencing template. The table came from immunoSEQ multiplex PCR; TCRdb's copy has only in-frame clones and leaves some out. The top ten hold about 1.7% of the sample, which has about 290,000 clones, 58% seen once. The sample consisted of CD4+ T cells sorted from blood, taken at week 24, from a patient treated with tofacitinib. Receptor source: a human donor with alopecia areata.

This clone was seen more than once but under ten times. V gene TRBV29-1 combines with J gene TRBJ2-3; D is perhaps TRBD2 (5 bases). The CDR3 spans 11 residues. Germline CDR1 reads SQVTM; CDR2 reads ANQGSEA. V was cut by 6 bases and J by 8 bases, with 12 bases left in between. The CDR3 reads CSVPGSGTQYF. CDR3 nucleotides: TGCAGCGTGCCGGGGTCCGGTACGCAGTATTTT.

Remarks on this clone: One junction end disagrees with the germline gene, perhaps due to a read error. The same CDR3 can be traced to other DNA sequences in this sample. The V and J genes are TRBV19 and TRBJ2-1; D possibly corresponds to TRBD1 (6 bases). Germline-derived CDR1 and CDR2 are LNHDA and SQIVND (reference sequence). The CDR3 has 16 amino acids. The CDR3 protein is CASSIETGHALNEQFF. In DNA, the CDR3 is TGCGCCAGTAGTATCGAAACGGGACACGCTTTGAATGAGCAGTTCTTC. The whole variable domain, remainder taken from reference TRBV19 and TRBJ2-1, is DGGITQSPKYLFRKEGQNVTLSCEQNLNHDAMYWYRQDPGQGLRLIYYSQIVNDFQKGDIAEGYSVSREKKESFPLTVTSAQKNPTAFYLCASSIETGHALNEQFFGPGTRLTVL.

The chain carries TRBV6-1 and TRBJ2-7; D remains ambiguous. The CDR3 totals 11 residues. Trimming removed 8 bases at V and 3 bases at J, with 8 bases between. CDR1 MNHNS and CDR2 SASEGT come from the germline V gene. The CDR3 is CASPNRYEQYF. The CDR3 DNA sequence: TGTGCCAGCCCCAATCGCTACGAGCAGTACTTC.

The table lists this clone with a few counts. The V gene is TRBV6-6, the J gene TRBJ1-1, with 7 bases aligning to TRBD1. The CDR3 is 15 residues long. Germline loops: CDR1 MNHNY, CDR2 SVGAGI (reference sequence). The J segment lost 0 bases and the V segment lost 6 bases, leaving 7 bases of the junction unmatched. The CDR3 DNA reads TGTGCCAGCAGAAACAGGGGATTTCTGAACACTGAAGCTTTCTTT. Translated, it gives CASRNRGFLNTEAFF.

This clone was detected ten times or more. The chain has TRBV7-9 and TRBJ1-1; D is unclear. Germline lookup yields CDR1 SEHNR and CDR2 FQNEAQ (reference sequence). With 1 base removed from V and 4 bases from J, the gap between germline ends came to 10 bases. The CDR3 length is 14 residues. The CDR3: CASSLGDDTTEAFF. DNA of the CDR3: TGTGCCAGCAGCTTAGGGGATGATACCACTGAAGCTTTCTTT.

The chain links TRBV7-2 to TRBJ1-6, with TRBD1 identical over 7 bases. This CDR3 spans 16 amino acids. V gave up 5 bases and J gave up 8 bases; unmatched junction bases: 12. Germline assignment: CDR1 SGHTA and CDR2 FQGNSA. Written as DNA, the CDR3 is TGTGCCAGCAGCCTAGGGACCAGGGGGGCGTATTCACCCCTCCACTTT. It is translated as CASSLGTRGAYSPLHF.

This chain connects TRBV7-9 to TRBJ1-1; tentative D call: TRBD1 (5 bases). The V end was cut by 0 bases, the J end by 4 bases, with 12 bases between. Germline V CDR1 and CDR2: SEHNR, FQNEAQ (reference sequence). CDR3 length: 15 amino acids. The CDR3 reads CASSLATGRPTEAFF. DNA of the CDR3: TGTGCCAGCAGCTTAGCTACAGGACGACCCACTGAAGCTTTCTTT.

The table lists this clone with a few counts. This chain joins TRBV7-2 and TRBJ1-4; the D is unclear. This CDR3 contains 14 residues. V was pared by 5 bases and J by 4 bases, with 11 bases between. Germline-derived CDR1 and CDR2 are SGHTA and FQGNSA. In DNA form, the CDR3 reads TGTGCCAGCAGCCAAGAGGGTGGTAATGAAAAACTGTTTTTT. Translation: CASSQEGGNEKLFF.

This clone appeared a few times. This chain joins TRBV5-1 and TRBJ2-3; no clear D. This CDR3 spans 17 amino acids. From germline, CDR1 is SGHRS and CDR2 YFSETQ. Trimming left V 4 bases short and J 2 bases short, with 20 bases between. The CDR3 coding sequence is TGCGCCAGCAGCGGGCGTGGCGGACCGCTTTTCACAGATACGCAGTATTTT. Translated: CASSGRGGPLFTDTQYF.

CDR3 coding DNA: TGCAGCGTCGTACAGGGAGATACGCAGTATTTT. It encodes CSVVQGDTQYF. This chain connects TRBV29-1 to TRBJ2-3, with a tentative D call TRBD1 (6 bases). The length of the CDR3 is 11 residues. CDR1 and CDR2 from the germline V gene are SQVTM and ANQGSEA. The V and J ends lost 6 bases and 5 bases respectively, with 9 bases between them.

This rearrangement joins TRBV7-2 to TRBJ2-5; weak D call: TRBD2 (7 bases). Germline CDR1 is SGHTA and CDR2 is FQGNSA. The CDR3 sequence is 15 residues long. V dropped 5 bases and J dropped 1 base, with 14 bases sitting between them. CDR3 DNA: TGTGCCAGCAGCCGAGGGGGGGGCAGCCAAGAGACCCAGTACTTC. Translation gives CASSRGGGSQETQYF.

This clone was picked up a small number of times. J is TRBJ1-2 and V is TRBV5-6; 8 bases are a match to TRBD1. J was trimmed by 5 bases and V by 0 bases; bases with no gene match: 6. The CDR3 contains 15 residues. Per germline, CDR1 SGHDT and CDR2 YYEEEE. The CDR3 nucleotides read TGTGCCAGCAGCTTGGTGGACAGGGAGCTATATGGCTACACCTTC. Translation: CASSLVDRELYGYTF.

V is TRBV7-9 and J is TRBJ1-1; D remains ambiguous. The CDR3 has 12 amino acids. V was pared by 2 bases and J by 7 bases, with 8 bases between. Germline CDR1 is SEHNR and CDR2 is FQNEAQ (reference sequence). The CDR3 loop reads CASSLSSYEAFF. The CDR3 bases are TGTGCCAGCAGCTTATCCAGTTATGAAGCTTTCTTT.

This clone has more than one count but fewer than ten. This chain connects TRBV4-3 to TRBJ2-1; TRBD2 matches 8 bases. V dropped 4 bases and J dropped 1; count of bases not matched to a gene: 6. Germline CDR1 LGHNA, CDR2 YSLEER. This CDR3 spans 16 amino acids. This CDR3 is CASSPQGTRSYNEQFF. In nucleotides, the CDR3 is TGCGCCAGCAGCCCCCAAGGGACTAGGTCCTACAATGAGCAGTTCTTC.

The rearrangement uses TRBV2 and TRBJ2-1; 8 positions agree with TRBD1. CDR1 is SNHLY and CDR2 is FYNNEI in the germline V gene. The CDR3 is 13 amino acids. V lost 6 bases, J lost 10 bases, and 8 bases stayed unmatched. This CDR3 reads CASSFGTGGEQFF. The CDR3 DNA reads TGTGCCAGCAGCTTCGGAACAGGGGGGGAGCAGTTCTTC.

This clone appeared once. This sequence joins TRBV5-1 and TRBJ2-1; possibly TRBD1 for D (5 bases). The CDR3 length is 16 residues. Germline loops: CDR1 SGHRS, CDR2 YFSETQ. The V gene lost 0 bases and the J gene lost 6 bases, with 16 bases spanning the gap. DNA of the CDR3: TGCGCCAGCAGCTTGGGGGTGGGCAGGGAATCCAATGAGCAGTTCTTC. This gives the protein CASSLGVGRESNEQFF.

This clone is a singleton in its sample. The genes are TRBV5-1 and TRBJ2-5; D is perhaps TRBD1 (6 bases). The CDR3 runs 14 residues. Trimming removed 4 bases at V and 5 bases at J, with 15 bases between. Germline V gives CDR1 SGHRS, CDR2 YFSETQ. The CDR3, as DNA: TGCGCCAGCAGCAGAACAGGGATCGGGGAGACCCAGTACTTC. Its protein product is CASSRTGIGETQYF. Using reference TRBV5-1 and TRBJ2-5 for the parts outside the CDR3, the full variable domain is KAGVTQTPRYLIKTRGQQVTLSCSPISGHRSVSWYQQTPGQGLQFLFEYFSETQRNKGNFPGRFSGRQFSNSRSEMNVSTLELGDSALYLCASSRTGIGETQYFGPGTRLLVL.

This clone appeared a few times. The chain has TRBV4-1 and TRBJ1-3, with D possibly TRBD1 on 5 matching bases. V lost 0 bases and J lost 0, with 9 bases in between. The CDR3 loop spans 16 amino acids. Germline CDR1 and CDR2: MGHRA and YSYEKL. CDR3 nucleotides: TGCGCCAGCAGCCAAGATCGCGGGGCCTCTGGAAACACCATATATTTT. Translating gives CASSQDRGASGNTIYF.

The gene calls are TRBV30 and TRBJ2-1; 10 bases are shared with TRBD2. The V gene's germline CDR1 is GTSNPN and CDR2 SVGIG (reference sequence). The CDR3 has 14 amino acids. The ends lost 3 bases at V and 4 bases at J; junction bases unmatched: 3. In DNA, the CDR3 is TGTGCCTGGAGCGTACTAGCGGGATACAATGAGCAGTTCTTC. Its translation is CAWSVLAGYNEQFF.

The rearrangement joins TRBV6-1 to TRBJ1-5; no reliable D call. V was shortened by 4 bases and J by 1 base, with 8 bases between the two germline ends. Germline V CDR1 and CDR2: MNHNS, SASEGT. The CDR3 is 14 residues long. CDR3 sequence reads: CASSGLDSNQPQHF. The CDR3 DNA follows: TGTGCCAGCAGTGGACTGGACAGCAATCAGCCCCAGCATTTT.